Below are 5 T cell receptor beta chains sequenced from a single sample in a study of blood T cells in healthy people across ages. A second PCR, run for about 7 to 11 cycles, used a sample-barcoded 5' primer plus a J-beta primer mix. TCRdb used MiXCR to reprocess the 5' RACE reads, holding one entry per CDR3 protein. The repertoire holds about 1 million distinct CDR3 sequences, with more than 35% as singletons. Sequencing was performed on blood. These receptors were obtained from a woman aged 55-69 years in good health.

This clonotype was detected only once. The chain couples TRBV20-1 to TRBJ2-1; 7 positions agree with TRBD2. This CDR3 has 15 residues. The V gene's germline CDR1 is DFQATT and CDR2 SNEGSKA (reference sequence). With 5 bases clipped from V and 3 bases from J, the junction kept 10 bases outside the gene matches. CDR3 nucleotides: TGCAGTGCTCCCCGAGCGGGGATGGACTACAATGAGCAGTTCTTC. Its protein is CSAPRAGMDYNEQFF.

Of note for this clonotype: This may stem from a read error, because a much larger clone lies one nucleotide away. This chain connects TRBV29-1 to TRBJ2-5, with D maybe TRBD2 (5 bases). The germline CDR1 and CDR2 sequences are SQVTM and ANQGSEA. This CDR3 is built from 12 residues. V dropped 4 bases and J dropped 11 bases, with 17 bases sitting between them. In DNA form, the CDR3 reads TGCAGCGTTGCGCAGACCGACTACGGGCAGTACTTC. It translates to CSVAQTDYGQYF.

The chain has TRBV7-3 and TRBJ2-1; D remains ambiguous. This CDR3 is 13 amino acids long. Trimming shortened V by 7 bases and J by 9 bases, and 16 bases separated the two germline ends. CDR1 and CDR2 from the germline V gene are SGHTA and FQGTGA. For the CDR3, the DNA is TGTGCCAGCATCTTCGGACGGAGTGGTGAGCAGTTCTTC. The encoded protein is CASIFGRSGEQFF.

The chain combines TRBV27 with TRBJ2-3; 9 bases are a match to TRBD2. CDR1 and CDR2 (germline): MNHEY, SMNVEV (reference sequence). The CDR3 contains 17 residues. J lost 1 base, V lost 5 bases, and 10 bases had no gene match. CDR3 sequence: CASSPLRLAARTDTQYF. In DNA, the CDR3 is TGTGCCAGCAGTCCCTTACGACTAGCGGCGCGCACAGATACGCAGTATTTT.

The chain carries TRBV29-1 and TRBJ2-7; D call uncertain. V was pared by 4 bases and J by 6 bases, with 13 bases between. The V gene's germline CDR1 is SQVTM and CDR2 ANQGSEA. The length of the CDR3 is 12 residues. The CDR3 DNA reads TGCAGCGTTGTGGCAGGAACGGGCGAGCAGTACTTC. Its translation: CSVVAGTGEQYF.